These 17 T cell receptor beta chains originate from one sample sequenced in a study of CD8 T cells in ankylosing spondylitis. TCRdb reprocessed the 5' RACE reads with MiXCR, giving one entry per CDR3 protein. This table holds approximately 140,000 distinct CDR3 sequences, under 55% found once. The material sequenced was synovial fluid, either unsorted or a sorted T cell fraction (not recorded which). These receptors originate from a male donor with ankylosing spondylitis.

The CDR3 spells CASSFVYGALWYF. CDR3 sequence (DNA): TGTGCCAGCAGCTTTGTGTATGGGGCTCTTTGGTACTTC. The chain links TRBV7-2 to TRBJ2-7, with D perhaps TRBD1 (5 bases). Per the germline V gene, CDR1 is SGHTA and CDR2 is FQGNSA. V shed 3 bases and J shed 12 bases, with 18 bases lying between them. The CDR3 loop spans 13 amino acids.

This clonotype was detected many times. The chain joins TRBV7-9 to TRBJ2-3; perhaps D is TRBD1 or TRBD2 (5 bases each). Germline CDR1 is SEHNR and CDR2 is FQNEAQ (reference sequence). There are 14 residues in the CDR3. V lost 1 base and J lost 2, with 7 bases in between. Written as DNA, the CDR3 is TGTGCCAGCAGCTTAGTGGGGGTCACAGATACGCAGTATTTT. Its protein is CASSLVGVTDTQYF.

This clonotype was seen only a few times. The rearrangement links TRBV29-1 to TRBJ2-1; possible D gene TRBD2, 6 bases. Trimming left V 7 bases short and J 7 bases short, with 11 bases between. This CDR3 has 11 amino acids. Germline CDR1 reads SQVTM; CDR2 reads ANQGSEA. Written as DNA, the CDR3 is TGCAGCGACGGGACTGCGAATGAGCAGTTCTTC. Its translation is CSDGTANEQFF.

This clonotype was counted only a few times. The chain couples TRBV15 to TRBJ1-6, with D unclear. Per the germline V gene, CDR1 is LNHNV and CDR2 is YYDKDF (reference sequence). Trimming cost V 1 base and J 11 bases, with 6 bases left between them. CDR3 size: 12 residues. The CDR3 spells CATSRGNAPLHF. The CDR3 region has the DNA TGTGCCACCAGCAGAGGGAACGCACCCCTCCACTTT.

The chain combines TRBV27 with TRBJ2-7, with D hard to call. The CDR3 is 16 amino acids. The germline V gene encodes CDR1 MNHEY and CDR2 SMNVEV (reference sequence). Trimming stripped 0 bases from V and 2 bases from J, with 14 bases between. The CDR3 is CASSLSALDAPYEQYF. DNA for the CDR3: TGTGCCAGCAGTTTATCGGCCTTGGACGCACCCTACGAGCAGTACTTC.

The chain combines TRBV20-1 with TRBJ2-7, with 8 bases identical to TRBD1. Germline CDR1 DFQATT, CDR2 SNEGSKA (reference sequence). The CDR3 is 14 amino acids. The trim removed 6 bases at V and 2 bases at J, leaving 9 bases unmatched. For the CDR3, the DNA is TGCAGTGCCCCGGGTCAGGGGGCCCCCTACGAGCAGTACTTC. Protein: CSAPGQGAPYEQYF.

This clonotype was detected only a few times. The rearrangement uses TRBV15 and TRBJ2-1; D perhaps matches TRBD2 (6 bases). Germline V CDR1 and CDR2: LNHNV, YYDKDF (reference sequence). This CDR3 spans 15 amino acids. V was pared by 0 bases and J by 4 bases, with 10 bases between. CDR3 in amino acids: CATSREQEGYNEQFF. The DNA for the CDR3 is TGTGCCACCAGCAGAGAACAGGAGGGGTACAATGAGCAGTTCTTC.

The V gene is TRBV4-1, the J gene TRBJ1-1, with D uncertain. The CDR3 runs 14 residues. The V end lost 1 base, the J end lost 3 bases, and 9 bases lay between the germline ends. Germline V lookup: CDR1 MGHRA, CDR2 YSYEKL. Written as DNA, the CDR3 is TGCGCCAGCAGCCAAGGGCAACTATACACTGAAGCTTTCTTT. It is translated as CASSQGQLYTEAFF.

The CDR3 nucleotides are TGTGCCAGCAGTTACCAGTCCGGGAGGGTTGGAAACACCATATATTTT. As protein: CASSYQSGRVGNTIYF. The chain has TRBV6-5 and TRBJ1-3; D unresolved. The CDR3 loop spans 16 amino acids. V was pared by 2 bases and J by 3 bases, with 14 bases between. Looked up from germline, CDR1 is MNHEY and CDR2 is SVGAGI.

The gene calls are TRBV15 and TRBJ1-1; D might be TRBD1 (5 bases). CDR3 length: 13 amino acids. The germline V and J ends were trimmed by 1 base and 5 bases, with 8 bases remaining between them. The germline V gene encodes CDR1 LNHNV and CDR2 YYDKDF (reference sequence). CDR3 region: CATSRVQGTEAFF. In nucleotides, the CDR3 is TGTGCCACCAGCAGAGTGCAGGGTACTGAAGCTTTCTTT.

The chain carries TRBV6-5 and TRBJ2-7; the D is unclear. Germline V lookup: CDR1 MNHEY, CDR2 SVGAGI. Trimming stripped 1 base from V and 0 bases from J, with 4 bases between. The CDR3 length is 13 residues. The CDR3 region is CASSYWGSYEQYF. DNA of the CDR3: TGTGCCAGCAGTTACTGGGGCTCCTACGAGCAGTACTTC.

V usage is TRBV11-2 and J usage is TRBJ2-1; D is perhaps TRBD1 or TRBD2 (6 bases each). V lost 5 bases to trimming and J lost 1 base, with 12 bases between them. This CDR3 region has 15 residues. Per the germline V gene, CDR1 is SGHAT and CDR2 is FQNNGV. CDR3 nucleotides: TGTGCCAGCAGCCCCTGGGGGGCTTCCTACAATGAGCAGTTCTTC. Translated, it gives CASSPWGASYNEQFF.

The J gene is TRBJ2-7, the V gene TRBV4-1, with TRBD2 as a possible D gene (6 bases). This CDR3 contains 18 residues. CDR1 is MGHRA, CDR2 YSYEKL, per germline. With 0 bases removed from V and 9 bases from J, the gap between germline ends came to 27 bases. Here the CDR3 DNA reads TGCGCCAGCAGCCAAGAACGGGAGCTGTGGGATCCCACGAGGGTGCAGTACTTC. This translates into CASSQERELWDPTRVQYF.

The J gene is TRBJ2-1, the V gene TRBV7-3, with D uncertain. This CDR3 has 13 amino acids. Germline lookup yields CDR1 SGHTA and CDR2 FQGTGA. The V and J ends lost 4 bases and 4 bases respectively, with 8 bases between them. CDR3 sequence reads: CASSSDGYNEQFF. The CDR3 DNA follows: TGTGCCAGCAGCTCGGACGGATACAATGAGCAGTTCTTC.

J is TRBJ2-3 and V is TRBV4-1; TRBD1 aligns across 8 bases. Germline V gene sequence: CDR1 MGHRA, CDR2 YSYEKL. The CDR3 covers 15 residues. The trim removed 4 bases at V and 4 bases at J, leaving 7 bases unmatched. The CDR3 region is CASSRWTGRSDTQYF. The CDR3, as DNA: TGCGCCAGCAGCCGTTGGACAGGGCGATCAGATACGCAGTATTTT.

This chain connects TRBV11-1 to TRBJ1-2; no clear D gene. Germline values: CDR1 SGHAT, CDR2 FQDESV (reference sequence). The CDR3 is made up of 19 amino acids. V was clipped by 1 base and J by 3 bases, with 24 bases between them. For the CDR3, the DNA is TGTGCCAGCAGCTTAGTGACCCGATCACTGGGTGAGGTCGACTATGGCTACACCTTC. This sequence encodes CASSLVTRSLGEVDYGYTF.

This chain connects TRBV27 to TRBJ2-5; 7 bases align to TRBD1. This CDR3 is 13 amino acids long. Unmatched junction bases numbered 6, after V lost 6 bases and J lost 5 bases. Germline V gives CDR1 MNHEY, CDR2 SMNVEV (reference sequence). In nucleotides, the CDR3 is TGTGCCAGCAGCCGACAGGGAGATGAGACCCAGTACTTC. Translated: CASSRQGDETQYF.